The text below deals with one T cell receptor (beta chain). Its antigen remains unknown. This record comes from a study of shared clonotypes between healthy human individuals. As for the study in general: CD4 naive and memory got three plates each, CD8 naive two, CD8 memory one. Overall study findings and caveats: In four donors, around 5% of naive CD4 clonotypes appeared in common. Naive subsets, compared against memory subsets, generally had larger estimated richness values.

Memory CD4+ cells were the fraction left after CD45RA+ naive selection. Trimming removed 3 bases from V and 1 base from J, with 13 bases in between. CDR1 and CDR2 from the germline V gene are MNHNS and SASEGT. This CDR3 comprises 15 residues. Sequencing was performed with immunoSEQ multiplex PCR; in TCRdb, only in-frame clones are kept and a portion is missing. The repertoire includes roughly 2.6 million clones, approximately 90% of them detected once, and around 0.14% sits in the top ten. This chain links TRBV6-1 with TRBJ2-7, with D perhaps matching TRBD2 (6 bases). The sequenced sample consisted of naive CD4+ T cells sorted from blood. This sample's subset: CD45RA+ positively selected. The TCR comes from a man aged 18 to 35 in good health. CDR3 residues: CASSELALTSYEQYF. In DNA, the CDR3 is TGTGCCAGCAGTGAGCTAGCGCTGACTTCCTACGAGCAGTACTTC.